A single sample is the source of the 26 T cell receptor beta chains below, sequenced in a study of T cell responses to AZD1222 COVID-19 vaccine. Sequencing was performed with immunoSEQ multiplex PCR; in TCRdb, only in-frame clones are kept and a portion is missing. The sample lists around 130,000 clones; 70% to 90% were seen once. The material was peripheral blood, obtained 28 days after the second AZD1222 dose. The receptors derive from an adult who received the AZD1222 COVID-19 vaccine.

The sample holds one count of this clone. The chain employs TRBV30 and TRBJ2-7; 10 bases align to TRBD1. CDR1 GTSNPN and CDR2 SVGIG come from the germline V gene (reference sequence). The CDR3 has 15 residues. V lost 0 bases, J lost 1 base, and 3 bases stayed unmatched. The chain's CDR3 is CAWSVRTGGSYEQYF. The CDR3 nucleotides read TGTGCCTGGAGTGTTCGGACAGGGGGTTCCTACGAGCAGTACTTC.

This chain uses TRBV4-1 with TRBJ1-1, with D uncertain. Germline V gene sequence: CDR1 MGHRA, CDR2 YSYEKL. The germline V and J ends were trimmed by 0 bases and 3 bases, with 11 bases remaining between them. This CDR3 is built from 15 residues. CDR3 in amino acids: CASSQDTQPYTEAFF. The CDR3 region has the DNA TGCGCCAGCAGCCAAGATACTCAGCCCTACACTGAAGCTTTCTTT.

The chain combines TRBV6-2 or TRBV6-3 with TRBJ1-5, with D uncertain. This CDR3 is built from 13 residues. V lost 4 bases and J 9 bases, leaving 13 bases between the germline ends. CDR1 MNHEY and CDR2 SVGEGT come from the germline V gene. The CDR3 loop reads CASSFAPSGPQHF. DNA for the CDR3: TGTGCCAGCAGTTTCGCCCCCTCGGGGCCCCAGCATTTT.

The DNA for the CDR3 is TGTGCCAGCAGGAACCCCTGGGATGAAAAACTGTTTTTT. It specifies CASRNPWDEKLFF. The V gene is TRBV28, the J gene TRBJ1-4; D gene ambiguous. The CDR3 spans 13 residues. Germline V gene lookup returns CDR1 MDHEN and CDR2 SYDVKM. Trimming stripped 6 bases from V and 6 bases from J, with 11 bases between.

V usage is TRBV5-1 and J usage is TRBJ1-2; 8 bases align to TRBD1. In germline, CDR1 is SGHRS, CDR2 YFSETQ. V gave up 2 bases and J gave up 6 bases; unmatched junction bases: 6. CDR3 length: 14 residues. This CDR3 is CASSLDRGADGYTF. CDR3 coding DNA: TGCGCCAGCAGCTTAGACAGGGGAGCCGATGGCTACACCTTC.

This clone has more than one count but fewer than ten. The V call is TRBV28, the J call TRBJ1-2, with 8 bases lining up with TRBD1. The CDR3 totals 19 residues. J lost 4 bases, V lost 1 base, and 17 bases had no gene match. Per germline, CDR1 MDHEN and CDR2 SYDVKM. CDR3 coding DNA: TGTGCCAGCAGTTTATTCCTTCGAACTGGACAGGGATTCTTCTATGGCTACACCTTC. This codes for CASSLFLRTGQGFFYGYTF.

V usage is TRBV7-3 and J usage is TRBJ1-2; no firm D call. There are 13 residues in the CDR3. V was shortened by 0 bases and J by 5 bases, with 7 bases between the two germline ends. The V gene's germline CDR1 is SGHTA and CDR2 FQGTGA. The CDR3 sequence: CASSLTGEYGYTF. CDR3 sequence (DNA): TGTGCCAGCAGCTTAACGGGAGAGTATGGCTACACCTTC.

The chain has TRBV5-1 and TRBJ1-6, with 10 nucleotides matching TRBD1. Germline V gives CDR1 SGHRS, CDR2 YFSETQ. The ends lost 4 bases at V and 7 bases at J; junction bases unmatched: 8. The length of the CDR3 is 16 residues. CDR3 loop: CASSPRDRGENSPLHF. CDR3 in DNA: TGCGCCAGCAGCCCTCGGGACAGGGGTGAGAATTCACCCCTCCACTTT. Full variable domain (outside the CDR3, taken from reference TRBV5-1 and TRBJ1-6): KAGVTQTPRYLIKTRGQQVTLSCSPISGHRSVSWYQQTPGQGLQFLFEYFSETQRNKGNFPGRFSGRQFSNSRSEMNVSTLELGDSALYLCASSPRDRGENSPLHFGNGTRLTVT.

The genes are TRBV6-5 and TRBJ1-1, with TRBD1 matching over 8 bases. In germline, CDR1 is MNHEY, CDR2 SVGAGI. The V and J ends lost 6 bases and 4 bases, in that order; junction bases with no gene match: 7. The CDR3 is 14 residues long. CDR3 amino acids: CASRDRELSTEAFF. The CDR3 coding sequence is TGTGCCAGCAGGGACAGGGAGCTTAGCACTGAAGCTTTCTTT.

This clone was seen only once. The rearrangement links TRBV5-4 to TRBJ1-2, with 10 bases that match TRBD1. J gave up 4 bases and V 5 bases, and 8 bases lay outside the gene matches. The germline CDR1 and CDR2 sequences are SGHNT and YYREEE (reference sequence). The CDR3 has 15 residues. The CDR3 bases are TGTGCCAGCAGTCCCCCGGGACAGGGGAGCTATGGCTACACCTTC. Translation gives CASSPPGQGSYGYTF.

V and J are TRBV7-3 and TRBJ2-2, with 9 bases aligning to TRBD1. V shed 4 bases, J shed 4 bases, and the junction held 7 bases outside the gene matches. CDR3 length: 16 residues. Per the germline V gene, CDR1 is SGHTA and CDR2 is FQGTGA. The CDR3 reads CASSSTQGAVTGELFF. Here the CDR3 DNA reads TGTGCCAGCAGCTCAACACAGGGGGCAGTCACCGGGGAGCTGTTTTTT.

The rearrangement links TRBV9 to TRBJ2-2; D is undetermined. Germline CDR1 is SGDLS and CDR2 is YYNGEE. The germline V and J ends were trimmed by 4 bases and 5 bases, with 15 bases remaining between them. The CDR3 contains 15 residues. CDR3 residues: CASSPYPGPTGELFF. The CDR3 coding sequence is TGTGCCAGCAGCCCCTACCCGGGTCCGACCGGGGAGCTGTTTTTT.

This rearrangement joins TRBV6-6 to TRBJ1-5; unclear D gene. Germline CDR1 reads MNHNY; CDR2 reads SVGAGI (reference sequence). The germline V and J ends were trimmed by 4 bases and 2 bases, with 9 bases remaining between them. This CDR3 contains 14 residues. In DNA form, the CDR3 reads TGTGCCAGCAGTTTCCAAATGGGCAATCAGCCCCAGCATTTT. This encodes CASSFQMGNQPQHF.

The chain is built from TRBV6-5 and TRBJ2-5, with 7 nucleotides matching TRBD1. Germline lookup yields CDR1 MNHEY and CDR2 SVGAGI. CDR3 length equals 14 residues. V trimming: 6 bases; J trimming: 0 bases; junction bases outside the gene matches: 4. CDR3 in amino acids: CASSLQGYQETQYF. CDR3 nucleotides: TGTGCCAGCAGCCTACAGGGGTACCAAGAGACCCAGTACTTC.

The chain employs TRBV13 and TRBJ1-3; D is perhaps TRBD1 (5 bases). V was trimmed by 1 base and J by 2 bases, leaving 9 bases between them. The CDR3 loop spans 15 amino acids. Germline V gene sequence: CDR1 PRHDT, CDR2 FYEKMQ (reference sequence). The CDR3 sequence: CASSLDTGAGNTIYF. The CDR3 nucleotides read TGTGCCAGCAGCTTAGATACAGGCGCTGGAAACACCATATATTTT.

This CDR3 is CASSEAFRTGDTEAFF. CDR3 bases: TGTGCCAGCAGTGAAGCCTTCCGGACAGGGGACACTGAAGCTTTCTTT. The chain combines TRBV6-1 with TRBJ1-1; TRBD1 matches 9 bases. The CDR3 length is 16 residues. Trimming at V came to 0 bases and at J to 3 bases, leaving 5 bases not matched to a gene. The germline V gene has CDR1 MNHNS and CDR2 SASEGT.

This CDR3 reads CASSLDSGLGNTIYF. The CDR3 region has the DNA TGTGCCAGCAGCTTGGATTCCGGGCTAGGAAACACCATATATTTT. The chain uses TRBV5-4 and TRBJ1-3; D unresolved. CDR3 length: 15 amino acids. Trimming pared 0 bases from V and 4 bases from J, leaving 11 bases between. The germline CDR1 and CDR2 sequences are SGHNT and YYREEE (reference sequence).

This clone came up a few times. This chain uses TRBV13 with TRBJ1-6, with TRBD1 matching 9 bases. Germline loops: CDR1 PRHDT, CDR2 FYEKMQ (reference sequence). The CDR3 is made up of 15 amino acids. With V trimmed by 0 bases and J by 7 bases, 1 base remained unmatched. CDR3: CASSLGTGGNSPLHF. CDR3 nucleotides: TGTGCCAGCAGCTTAGGGACAGGGGGGAATTCACCCCTCCACTTT.

V is TRBV5-4 and J is TRBJ2-3, with 14 bases fitting TRBD2. This CDR3 has 18 amino acids. Losses at the gene ends were 4 bases for V and 2 bases for J; bases not matched to a gene: 9. Per germline, CDR1 SGHNT and CDR2 YYREEE (reference sequence). This CDR3 is CASSPPGLAGVTTDTQYF. CDR3 coding DNA: TGTGCCAGCAGCCCTCCGGGACTAGCGGGGGTTACCACAGATACGCAGTATTTT. Together with reference TRBV5-4 and TRBJ2-3, the CDR3 gives the full variable domain: ETGVTQSPTHLIKTRGQQVTLRCSSQSGHNTVSWYQQALGQGPQFIFQYYREEENGRGNFPPRFSGLQFPNYSSELNVNALELDDSALYLCASSPPGLAGVTTDTQYFGPGTRLTVL.

The CDR3 loop reads CASSSSTSGIYEQYF. CDR3 nucleotide sequence: TGTGCCAGCAGCTCCTCCACTAGCGGTATCTACGAGCAGTACTTC. The chain couples TRBV7-9 to TRBJ2-7; 8 bases match TRBD2. The germline gives CDR1 SEHNR, CDR2 FQNEAQ (reference sequence). The V segment lost 4 bases and the J segment 3 bases; nucleotides outside the gene matches: 8. This CDR3 region has 15 residues. The variable domain in full, completed from reference TRBV7-9 and TRBJ2-7, reads DTGVSQNPRHKITKRGQNVTFRCDPISEHNRLYWYRQTLGQGPEFLTYFQNEAQLEKSRLLSDRFSAERPKGSFSTLEIQRTEQGDSAMYLCASSSSTSGIYEQYFGPGTRLTVT.

The chain has TRBV11-2 and TRBJ1-3; unclear D gene. From germline, CDR1 is SGHAT and CDR2 FQNNGV. The V end lost 2 bases, the J end lost 0 bases, and 5 bases lay between the germline ends. CDR3 length equals 14 residues. Here the CDR3 reads CASSLWISGNTIYF. The CDR3 DNA reads TGTGCCAGCAGCTTATGGATCTCTGGAAACACCATATATTTT.

The chain recombines TRBV6-4 with TRBJ1-2; D is undetermined. The CDR3 has 16 amino acids. V was clipped by 0 bases and J by 2 bases, with 13 bases between them. Germline-derived CDR1 and CDR2 are MRHNA and SNTAGT. Here the CDR3 reads CASSDSSPSGNYGYTF. The CDR3 DNA reads as TGTGCCAGCAGTGACTCGAGTCCATCCGGGAACTATGGCTACACCTTC.

The chain carries TRBV11-2 and TRBJ1-4; tentatively, D is TRBD1 (6 bases). With 0 bases removed from V and 8 bases from J, the gap between germline ends came to 16 bases. This CDR3 comprises 16 residues. Germline CDR1 is SGHAT and CDR2 is FQNNGV. In nucleotides, the CDR3 is TGTGCCAGCAGCTTAGACCAACAGGGAAGGGGGGAAAAACTGTTTTTT. It yields the protein CASSLDQQGRGEKLFF. Full variable domain (outside the CDR3, taken from reference TRBV11-2 and TRBJ1-4): EAGVAQSPRYKIIEKRQSVAFWCNPISGHATLYWYQQILGQGPKLLIQFQNNGVVDDSQLPKDRFSAERLKGVDSTLKIQPAKLEDSAVYLCASSLDQQGRGEKLFFGSGTQLSVL.

The chain uses TRBV7-9 and TRBJ1-4; the match to TRBD1 covers 8 bases. This CDR3 has 16 residues. Germline CDR1 SEHNR, CDR2 FQNEAQ (reference sequence). The V gene end was trimmed by 3 bases and the J gene end by 2 bases; junction bases not matched to a gene: 5. The CDR3 sequence: CASSFGTGTTNEKLFF. In DNA form, the CDR3 reads TGTGCCAGCAGCTTCGGGACAGGTACCACTAATGAAAAACTGTTTTTT.

The CDR3 DNA follows: TGTGCCAGCAGCGCACCGCCGACAGGCCAAGAGACCCAGTACTTC. Its translation: CASSAPPTGQETQYF. This chain joins TRBV7-2 and TRBJ2-5, with D maybe TRBD1 (6 bases). Germline CDR1 reads SGHTA; CDR2 reads FQGNSA. The length of the CDR3 is 15 residues. Trimming pared 5 bases from V and 1 base from J, leaving 14 bases between.

The chain uses TRBV6-2 or TRBV6-3 and TRBJ1-5; D call uncertain. CDR3 length: 16 residues. V lost 2 bases and J 0 bases, leaving 11 bases between the germline ends. Germline assignment: CDR1 MNHEY and CDR2 SVGEGT. CDR3 amino acids: CASSYGRTNSNQPQHF. For the CDR3, the DNA is TGTGCCAGCAGTTACGGAAGAACGAATAGCAATCAGCCCCAGCATTTT.